This TCR beta chain was documented in a study of T cells after yellow fever vaccination. Concerning this clonotype itself: Antigen specificity is unknown.

Each CDR3 protein gets one entry after TCRdb re-called the 5' RACE reads with MiXCR. The table shows almost 600,000 distinct CDR3 sequences, with approximately 13% occurring only once. Study results and limitations: Weaker in magnitude, the secondary response showed a faster peak on day 5 versus 15.

Trimming at V came to 1 base and at J to 13 bases, leaving 12 bases not matched to a gene. Looked up from germline, CDR1 is LGHDT and CDR2 is YNNKEL (reference sequence). CDR3 length: 14 residues. V is TRBV3-1 and J is TRBJ2-5, with TRBD2 matching over 7 bases. Sequencing used PBMCs, obtained on the day of the yellow fever booster vaccination. This clonotype was sampled from a man aged 25-45 years who received the YFV17D yellow fever vaccine. The CDR3, as DNA: TGTGCCAGCAGCCAAGGTCCTAGCGGAAGATCGTGGTACTTC. It specifies CASSQGPSGRSWYF.